One and the same sample provided the 22 T cell receptor beta chains below, sequenced in a study of T cell repertoires in cytomegalovirus infection. From the reads, TCRdb called clonotypes with MiXCR, one entry per CDR3 protein. The sample has fewer than 130,000 distinct CDR3 sequences; roughly 41% are singletons. For these TCRs, the target antigens are not known. The sequenced sample was CD8+ T cells from cultured PBMCs, obtained from culture after CMV antigen stimulation. The origin of the receptors is a human donor in good health (CMV status not recorded). Some clones in this sample may be carry-over from other donors' samples.

This clonotype has only a few counts. The chain combines TRBV6-1 with TRBJ1-3; 7 bases line up with TRBD1. This CDR3 region has 13 residues. Per germline, CDR1 MNHNS and CDR2 SASEGT. Trimming took 8 bases from V and 3 from J; bases not matched to a gene: 4. CDR3 protein: CASFRTGGNTIYF. The CDR3 DNA sequence: TGTGCCAGCTTCCGGACAGGTGGAAACACCATATATTTT.

This chain uses TRBV7-8 with TRBJ1-1; D remains ambiguous. This CDR3 comprises 13 residues. Germline CDR1 is SGHVS and CDR2 is FQNEAQ. V gave up 11 bases and J gave up 1 base, with 14 bases separating them. The CDR3 DNA is TGTGCCTCCCTCCGGGCGCCGAACACTGAAGCTTTCTTT. Translating gives CASLRAPNTEAFF.

The sample holds many counts of this clonotype. The V call is TRBV7-8, the J call TRBJ2-1, with 13 nucleotides matching TRBD2. J was trimmed by 9 bases and V by 5 bases; bases with no gene match: 7. The V gene's germline CDR1 is SGHVS and CDR2 FQNEAQ. The CDR3 consists of 15 residues. The DNA for the CDR3 is TGTGCCAGCAGCACACTAGCGGGGGGGCCTGGTGAGCAGTTCTTC. Its translation: CASSTLAGGPGEQFF.

The chain employs TRBV15 and TRBJ1-5; perhaps TRBD1 as D (6 bases). This CDR3 is 14 amino acids long. Trimming shortened V by 0 bases and J by 7 bases, and 10 bases separated the two germline ends. Germline V gene lookup returns CDR1 LNHNV and CDR2 YYDKDF (reference sequence). In nucleotides, the CDR3 is TGTGCCACCAGCAGAGACAGGGGACGGCAGCCCCAGCATTTT. Protein: CATSRDRGRQPQHF.

The table lists this clonotype with a few counts. V gene TRBV2 combines with J gene TRBJ2-5; D may be TRBD1 (5 bases). This CDR3 contains 15 residues. CDR1 and CDR2 (germline): SNHLY, FYNNEI. V lost 2 bases and J 5 bases, leaving 15 bases between the germline ends. CDR3 DNA sequence: TGTGCCAGCAGTGAACCTGAGGCAGGGCGGGAGACCCAGTACTTC. This gives the protein CASSEPEAGRETQYF.

The chain is built from TRBV5-4 and TRBJ2-4; perhaps TRBD2 as D (7 bases). V was shortened by 3 bases and J by 9 bases, with 13 bases between the two germline ends. Germline CDR1 SGHNT, CDR2 YYREEE (reference sequence). The CDR3 length is 13 residues. The CDR3 loop is CASSSTRGGIQYF. Here the CDR3 DNA reads TGTGCCAGCAGCTCGACGAGGGGGGGCATTCAGTACTTC.

This rearrangement joins TRBV5-6 to TRBJ1-1, with D unresolved. V gave up 2 bases and J gave up 11 bases, with 13 bases separating them. The V gene's germline CDR1 is SGHDT and CDR2 YYEEEE. The CDR3 length is 12 residues. DNA of the CDR3: TGTGCCAGCAGCTTAAGGACGCTGGAGGCTTTCTTT. This sequence encodes CASSLRTLEAFF.

This clonotype was picked up many times. The genes are TRBV20-1 and TRBJ1-6; 10 bases match TRBD1. Trimming took 3 bases from V and 7 from J; bases not matched to a gene: 3. Per the germline V gene, CDR1 is DFQATT and CDR2 is SNEGSKA (reference sequence). The CDR3 extends over 14 amino acids. CDR3: CSARTGGANSPLHF. In DNA, the CDR3 is TGCAGTGCTAGGACAGGGGGCGCGAATTCACCCCTCCACTTT.

The V and J genes are TRBV12-3 or TRBV12-4 and TRBJ2-5; TRBD2 matches at 11 bases. This CDR3 has 14 amino acids. V dropped 6 bases and J dropped 4; count of bases not matched to a gene: 4. The CDR3 region is CASRDGTSGETQYF. The CDR3 DNA is TGTGCCAGCAGAGACGGGACTAGCGGAGAGACCCAGTACTTC.

This clonotype has just a few counts. The J gene is TRBJ1-1, the V gene TRBV7-6; the D is unclear. Germline V CDR1 and CDR2: SGHVS, FNYEAQ. V was shortened by 2 bases and J by 6 bases, with 13 bases between the two germline ends. The CDR3 contains 14 residues. The chain's CDR3 is CASSLWEGSAEAFF. The CDR3 region has the DNA TGTGCCAGCAGCTTATGGGAGGGAAGCGCTGAAGCTTTCTTT.

In its sample, this clonotype was seen a few times. The chain links TRBV15 to TRBJ2-7; 9 bases fit TRBD1. The germline gives CDR1 LNHNV, CDR2 YYDKDF (reference sequence). The ends lost 3 bases at V and 4 bases at J; junction bases unmatched: 4. This CDR3 is 14 amino acids long. CDR3 sequence (DNA): TGTGCCACCAGCAGCCCGGGACAGGGTTACGAGCAGTACTTC. Its translation: CATSSPGQGYEQYF.

This chain links TRBV7-6 with TRBJ1-1, with 7 positions matching TRBD1. The germline V gene encodes CDR1 SGHVS and CDR2 FNYEAQ. Germline trimming cut 1 base from V and 5 bases from J; bases unmatched to any gene: 7. This CDR3 comprises 15 residues. DNA for the CDR3: TGTGCCAGCAGCTTAGACAGGGGCCTGGGGACTGAAGCTTTCTTT. Translating gives CASSLDRGLGTEAFF. Variable domain in full (rest from reference TRBV7-6 and TRBJ1-1): GAGVSQSPRYKVTKRGQDVALRCDPISGHVSLYWYRQALGQGPEFLTYFNYEAQQDKSGLPNDRFSAERPEGSISTLTIQRTEQRDSAMYRCASSLDRGLGTEAFFGQGTRLTVV.

To note about this clonotype: A much larger clone is a single base away; this may be a read error. The chain is built from TRBV12-5 and TRBJ2-2; tentatively, D is TRBD1 or TRBD2 (7 bases each). In germline, CDR1 is LGHNT, CDR2 FRNRAP. Between the trimmed V and J ends, which lost 2 bases and 5 bases, there was a span of 18 bases. CDR3 length: 17 amino acids. CDR3 residues: CASGLYWSRGGTGELFF. The DNA of the CDR3 is TGTGCTAGTGGTTTGTATTGGAGCAGGGGGGGAACCGGGGAGCTGTTTTTT.

The rearrangement uses TRBV12-3 or TRBV12-4 and TRBJ2-2; D is perhaps TRBD2 (6 bases). CDR3 length equals 15 residues. V was cut by 4 bases and J by 0 bases, with 9 bases left in between. The CDR3 region has the DNA TGTGCCAGCAGTTCGGGGGACTCGAACACCGGGGAGCTGTTTTTT. Amino acid sequence: CASSSGDSNTGELFF.

This clonotype was seen only once. The chain combines TRBV7-8 with TRBJ2-5, with D perhaps TRBD1 (6 bases). Between the trimmed V and J ends, which lost 4 bases and 4 bases, there was a span of 19 bases. CDR1 SGHVS and CDR2 FQNEAQ come from the germline V gene. This CDR3 contains 16 residues. This chain's CDR3 is CASSSSHQGFGETQYF. The DNA of the CDR3 is TGTGCCAGCAGCTCCTCCCATCAGGGGTTCGGAGAGACCCAGTACTTC. Full variable domain (remainder filled in from reference TRBV7-8 and TRBJ2-5): GAGVSQSPRYKVAKRGQDVALRCDPISGHVSLFWYQQALGQGPEFLTYFQNEAQLDKSGLPSDRFFAERPEGSVSTLKIQRTQQEDSAVYLCASSSSHQGFGETQYFGPGTRLLVL.

This clonotype has more than one count but fewer than ten. V gene TRBV27 combines with J gene TRBJ2-1; D is uncertain. The length of the CDR3 is 14 residues. The germline V gene encodes CDR1 MNHEY and CDR2 SMNVEV (reference sequence). V was cut by 1 base and J by 6 bases, with 10 bases left in between. The CDR3 region has the DNA TGTGCCAGCAGTTTATTGGGGTACGGCAATGAGCAGTTCTTC. It yields the protein CASSLLGYGNEQFF.

The chain has TRBV6-6 and TRBJ1-1; D is ambiguous. CDR1 MNHNY and CDR2 SVGAGI come from the germline V gene (reference sequence). Trimming removed 3 bases at V and 5 bases at J, with 19 bases between. The CDR3 sequence is 16 residues long. CDR3 coding DNA: TGTGCCAGCAGTTATTTTAAGGTCGAGGGAACAACTGAAGCTTTCTTT. Translation: CASSYFKVEGTTEAFF.

The CDR3 sequence is CASSLGTGRSSGANVLTF. The CDR3 DNA follows: TGTGCCAGCAGCTTAGGGACTGGGCGAAGCTCTGGGGCCAACGTCCTGACTTTC. The chain uses TRBV7-6 and TRBJ2-6; D perhaps matches TRBD2 (5 bases). This CDR3 region has 18 residues. Germline V gene data show CDR1 as SGHVS and CDR2 as FNYEAQ. The V end was cut by 1 base, the J end by 0 bases, with 13 bases between. Using reference TRBV7-6 and TRBJ2-6 for the parts outside the CDR3, the full variable domain is GAGVSQSPRYKVTKRGQDVALRCDPISGHVSLYWYRQALGQGPEFLTYFNYEAQQDKSGLPNDRFSAERPEGSISTLTIQRTEQRDSAMYRCASSLGTGRSSGANVLTFGAGSRLTVL.

CDR3 residues: CASSFNEPGLKIFYEQYF. The CDR3 bases are TGTGCCAGCAGCTTCAATGAACCGGGACTCAAGATTTTCTACGAGCAGTACTTC. The chain carries TRBV7-9 and TRBJ2-7; TRBD2 might be the D (6 bases). Germline-derived CDR1 and CDR2 are SEHNR and FQNEAQ (reference sequence). V was shortened by 3 bases and J by 3 bases, with 24 bases between the two germline ends. The CDR3 extends over 18 amino acids.

CDR3 loop: CASKPDGAPYEQYF. The CDR3 nucleotides read TGCGCCAGCAAGCCGGACGGAGCCCCCTACGAGCAGTACTTC. V gene TRBV5-1 combines with J gene TRBJ2-7, with no clear D. Germline values: CDR1 SGHRS, CDR2 YFSETQ. Between the trimmed V and J ends, which lost 6 bases and 2 bases, there was a span of 15 bases. The CDR3 has 14 residues.

The rearrangement links TRBV10-3 to TRBJ2-7, with 7 nucleotides matching TRBD1. V lost 3 bases to trimming and J lost 4 bases; unmatched junction nucleotides: 6. Germline CDR1 is ENHRY and CDR2 is SYGVKD. The CDR3 is 14 residues long. The CDR3 loop is CAISDGQVGYEQYF. CDR3 coding DNA: TGTGCCATCAGTGATGGACAGGTCGGGTACGAGCAGTACTTC.

This clonotype appeared once. This sequence joins TRBV27 and TRBJ2-2; D is uncertain. Trimming left V 5 bases short and J 6 bases short, with 7 bases between. The germline V gene encodes CDR1 MNHEY and CDR2 SMNVEV (reference sequence). The CDR3 covers 12 residues. CDR3 in DNA: TGTGCCAGCAGTCGGACGTCCGGGGAGCTGTTTTTT. It is translated as CASSRTSGELFF.